The TCR beta chain under discussion was sequenced for a study of beta chain features in type 1 diabetes. This clone was detected only a few times. The antigen is undetermined. Study results and caveats: Patients with type 1 diabetes showed fewer VDJ junction insertions and more deletions. The naive, central memory and Treg TCRB repertoires showed an apparent similarity that was greater among patients than among healthy donors.

Researchers reported sorting CD4+ naive, central memory, regulatory and stem cell-like memory cells via CD45RO/CCR7/CD25/CD127/CD95/CD27. Expressed TCRB transcripts were sequenced because the isolated RNA had all been reverse transcribed beforehand. TCRdb's copy holds only in-frame clones and misses some; the assay was immunoSEQ multiplex PCR. The table lists some 150,000 clones, approximately 10% of them singletons. The V and J ends lost 8 bases and 5 bases respectively, with 16 bases between them. CDR1 is GTSNPN and CDR2 is SVGIG in the germline V gene (reference sequence). The CDR3 is 12 residues long.

This clonotype originated in a man aged 18 to 29 in good health. Sequencing was performed on central memory CD4+ T cells from blood. The gene calls are TRBV30 and TRBJ2-7; D might be TRBD1 (5 bases). CDR3 in amino acids: CAAQGGAHEQYF. CDR3 bases: TGTGCCGCCCAGGGTGGGGCCCACGAGCAGTACTTC.